This T cell receptor (beta chain) stems from a study of cytotoxic CD8 clonotypes in ibrutinib-treated CLL. Study overall: Patients: fewer than 12 relapsed/refractory, some 15 treatment-naive, 17 to 18 IGHV unmutated. By median roughly 62 months, roughly twelve had progressed and approximately 15 stayed remitted; responses had been 2 complete and 25 or so partial. General study results and limits: Upon ibrutinib response clonality rose, and upon progression it fell back toward baseline. Baseline-level clonality went beyond age-matched healthy donors and moved in step with circulating CD8+ T-cell counts.

The germline V gene has CDR1 MNHEY and CDR2 SMNVEV (reference sequence). Trimming left V 5 bases short and J 4 bases short, with 21 bases between. CDR3 length: 17 amino acids. Generated by immunoSEQ multiplex PCR, the TCRdb table keeps only in-frame clones and is missing some. The repertoire has some 150,000 clones, 70% to 80% of them found once; the top ten carry approximately 28%. Of note for this clone: Its antigen is unknown.

V and J are TRBV27 and TRBJ2-1, with D possibly TRBD2 on 5 matching bases. The clonotype comes from a human donor with chronic lymphocytic leukemia. The source was PBMCs, collected after 12 months of ibrutinib treatment. The CDR3 region is CASSGTALAMGYNEQFF. In DNA form, the CDR3 reads TGTGCCAGCAGTGGAACCGCTTTAGCGATGGGGTACAATGAGCAGTTCTTC.